Listed below are T cell receptor beta chains from one sample, sequenced in a study of blood T cells in healthy people across ages. TCRdb recomputed calls from the 5' RACE reads with MiXCR, one row per CDR3 protein. The sample comprises under 1 million distinct CDR3 sequences, under 55% of which are singletons, and nearly 20% rests with the top ten. Sequenced material: blood. The receptors originated from a man aged 60 to 75 in good health. Each CDR3 is given with its conserved first and last residue. D genes are given only for firm matches. Clone size is not always given. Where it is, it says once, few, many or a class for expanded clones.

J gene	CDR3 length	D gene	V gene	clone size	CDR3 protein	CDR3 DNA
TRBJ2-7	16	-	TRBV18	-	CASSLLTRTGSYEQYF	TGTGCCAGCTCGCTACTTACCCGGACGGGGAGCTACGAGCAGTACTTC
TRBJ2-7	12	-	TRBV6-2/TRBV6-3	-	CASSSALDEQYF	TGTGCCAGCAGTTCAGCCCTCGACGAGCAGTACTTC
TRBJ2-1	18	TRBD1	TRBV4-1	-	CASSQDPPPGQGNNEQFF	TGCGCCAGCAGCCAAGACCCCCCACCGGGACAGGGGAACAATGAGCAGTTCTTC
TRBJ2-3	16	-	TRBV20-1	-	CSARDPGPKGTDTQYF	TGCAGTGCTAGAGATCCGGGACCAAAAGGCACAGATACGCAGTATTTT
TRBJ1-2	16	TRBD1	TRBV12-3/TRBV12-4	-	CASSQTGTGASDGYTF	TGTGCCAGCAGCCAGACAGGGACAGGGGCTTCCGATGGCTACACCTTC
TRBJ2-4	14	-	TRBV10-3	-	CAISETGSSNIQYF	TGTGCCATCAGTGAAACAGGGAGTTCGAACATTCAGTACTTC
TRBJ1-1	15	-	TRBV21-1	-	CASSKVGRQNTEAFF	TGTGCCAGCAGCAAAGTGGGACGGCAGAACACTGAAGCTTTCTTT
TRBJ2-1	13	-	TRBV9	few	CASSSSGANEQFF	TGTGCCAGCAGCTCCTCGGGGGCGAATGAGCAGTTCTTC
TRBJ2-7	18	TRBD2	TRBV10-3	-	CASSSRLAGVSSIYEQYF	TGTGCCAGTTCCTCGAGACTAGCGGGAGTTTCTAGTATTTACGAGCAGTACTTC
TRBJ2-1	15	TRBD2	TRBV6-2/TRBV6-3	few	CASSTSGGRSNEQFF	TGTGCCAGCAGTACTAGCGGGGGCCGGAGCAATGAGCAGTTCTTC
TRBJ2-1	10	-	TRBV20-1	-	CSASIGEQFF	TGCAGTGCTAGCATCGGTGAGCAGTTCTTC
TRBJ2-3	15	-	TRBV5-1	-	CACSSKAGTTDTQYF	TGCGCCTGCAGCTCCAAGGCAGGGACCACAGATACGCAGTATTTT
TRBJ1-1	14	-	TRBV7-9	-	CASSPRQSNTEAFF	TGTGCCAGCAGCCCGCGACAATCGAACACTGAAGCTTTCTTT
TRBJ1-2	13	-	TRBV20-1	few	CSARDSYVYGYTF	TGCAGTGCTAGAGACAGTTATGTTTATGGCTACACCTTC
TRBJ1-1	13	-	TRBV6-1	-	CASSERRNTEAFF	TGTGCCAGCAGTGAAAGGCGGAACACTGAAGCTTTCTTT